One sample yielded the 10 T cell receptor beta chains listed below, sequenced in a study of blood T cell repertoires in COVID-19. Using immunoSEQ multiplex PCR, the repertoire was profiled, and TCRdb retains in-frame clones only, with some absent. Of some 500,000 clones listed, roughly 89% were seen once; the top ten hold 7.5% to 9.5%. The sample comprised peripheral blood. The source is a woman in her fifties or sixties with COVID-19, enrolled during active disease.

The V gene is TRBV29-1, the J gene TRBJ2-7; 10 bases map to TRBD2. CDR1 and CDR2 from the germline V gene are SQVTM and ANQGSEA. This CDR3 comprises 17 residues. The ends lost 3 bases at V and 4 bases at J; junction bases unmatched: 15. The CDR3 protein is CSVDGRRVASGGYEQYF. For the CDR3, the DNA is TGCAGCGTTGATGGGAGGAGAGTTGCTAGCGGGGGTTACGAGCAGTACTTC.

This chain uses TRBV4-1 with TRBJ1-2; 7 bases line up with TRBD1. This CDR3 is 16 amino acids long. The trim removed 4 bases at V and 0 bases at J, leaving 8 bases unmatched. Germline loops: CDR1 MGHRA, CDR2 YSYEKL. The DNA for the CDR3 is TGCGCCAGCAGCCGCACTGGACAGGTAGCTAACTATGGCTACACCTTC. It encodes CASSRTGQVANYGYTF.

The chain carries TRBV15 and TRBJ2-1, with 8 bases identical to TRBD2. The J segment lost 5 bases and the V segment lost 1 base, leaving 4 bases of the junction unmatched. The germline CDR1 and CDR2 sequences are LNHNV and YYDKDF (reference sequence). CDR3 size: 15 residues. For the CDR3, the DNA is TGTGCCACCAGCAGAGCGGGAGGGACCGACAATGAGCAGTTCTTC. Translating it yields CATSRAGGTDNEQFF. The full variable domain, completed using reference TRBV15 and TRBJ2-1, is DAMVIQNPRYQVTQFGKPVTLSCSQTLNHNVMYWYQQKSSQAPKLLFHYYDKDFNNEADTPDNFQSRRPNTSFCFLDIRSPGLGDTAMYLCATSRAGGTDNEQFFGPGTRLTVL.

This clone is a singleton in its sample. This rearrangement joins TRBV5-4 to TRBJ2-1; 13 nucleotides align to TRBD2. J lost 2 bases, V lost 3 bases, and 5 bases had no gene match. Looked up from germline, CDR1 is SGHNT and CDR2 is YYREEE (reference sequence). This CDR3 region has 17 residues. DNA for the CDR3: TGTGCCAGCAGCTCACTAGCGGGGGGGCCTCCCTACAATGAGCAGTTCTTC. This encodes CASSSLAGGPPYNEQFF.

The chain is built from TRBV4-1 and TRBJ1-2; D is ambiguous. The V and J ends lost 0 bases and 4 bases respectively, with 9 bases between them. This CDR3 is 14 amino acids long. CDR1 is MGHRA and CDR2 is YSYEKL in the germline V gene. In DNA form, the CDR3 reads TGCGCCAGCAGCCAAGACCCACAGTCCTATGGCTACACCTTC. Protein sequence: CASSQDPQSYGYTF.

This clone was recorded once. This chain links TRBV6-5 with TRBJ1-1; D is uncertain. Trimming stripped 6 bases from V and 1 base from J, with 15 bases between. Germline-derived CDR1 and CDR2 are MNHEY and SVGAGI. The CDR3 consists of 15 residues. The CDR3, as DNA: TGTGCCAGCAGCGCGGGAACTAACAGGAACACTGAAGCTTTCTTT. Translation gives CASSAGTNRNTEAFF.

V usage is TRBV4-1 and J usage is TRBJ2-1; D is ambiguous. The CDR3 is 15 amino acids. V was shortened by 2 bases and J by 9 bases, with 17 bases between the two germline ends. Germline V gives CDR1 MGHRA, CDR2 YSYEKL. The CDR3 protein is CASSQSVIPSVEQFF. CDR3 coding DNA: TGCGCCAGCAGCCAAAGCGTCATCCCTTCGGTTGAGCAGTTCTTC.

The chain employs TRBV7-2 and TRBJ2-2; 10 positions match TRBD2. Germline values: CDR1 SGHTA, CDR2 FQGNSA. V shed 3 bases and J 7 bases; nucleotides not matched to a gene: 8. The CDR3 extends over 16 amino acids. CDR3 DNA: TGTGCCAGCAGCTTCTCTAGCGGGGGCCGTAGCGGGGAGCTGTTTTTT. Protein sequence: CASSFSSGGRSGELFF. Using reference TRBV7-2 and TRBJ2-2 for the parts outside the CDR3, the full variable domain is GAGVSQSPSNKVTEKGKDVELRCDPISGHTALYWYRQSLGQGLEFLIYFQGNSAPDKSGLPSDRFSAERTGGSVSTLTIQRTQQEDSAVYLCASSFSSGGRSGELFFGEGSRLTVL.

This chain connects TRBV25-1 to TRBJ1-4; no reliable D call. The germline V and J ends were trimmed by 3 bases and 4 bases, with 9 bases remaining between them. Germline V gene lookup returns CDR1 MGHDK and CDR2 SYGVNS. The CDR3 is 14 amino acids. In nucleotides, the CDR3 is TGTGCCAGCAGTGATATATCAGTTAATGAAAAACTGTTTTTT. Translation: CASSDISVNEKLFF.

V gene TRBV11-2 combines with J gene TRBJ1-1; no clear D. Germline loops: CDR1 SGHAT, CDR2 FQNNGV. This CDR3 is built from 15 residues. V lost 4 bases and J 3 bases, leaving 15 bases between the germline ends. The CDR3 region has the DNA TGTGCCAGCAGCTACCCTTATACCCAGGACACTGAAGCTTTCTTT. Translation gives CASSYPYTQDTEAFF. Full variable domain (outside the CDR3, taken from reference TRBV11-2 and TRBJ1-1): EAGVAQSPRYKIIEKRQSVAFWCNPISGHATLYWYQQILGQGPKLLIQFQNNGVVDDSQLPKDRFSAERLKGVDSTLKIQPAKLEDSAVYLCASSYPYTQDTEAFFGQGTRLTVV.